The entry that follows covers one T cell receptor (beta chain) sequence. Its target is not known. This sample is part of a study of graft-versus-host responses after intestinal transplantation. TCRdb's copy holds only in-frame clones and misses some; the assay was immunoSEQ multiplex PCR. The data contain roughly 50,000 clones, 80% to 95% of them seen just once; the ten biggest clones take up 2% to 2.5%. Study-wide results and limits: Among circulating GvH clones, peak levels were associated with early post-transplant declines in HvG clones.

The receptor comes from a human donor who was the organ donor for an intestinal transplant. The sequenced sample was unstimulated CD4+ T cells sorted from spleen or lymph node cells, obtained before transplant.

CDR3 in DNA: TGTGCCAGCAGCTTGGGTAGCGGGCTAGCGGGAGGCACAGATACGCAGTATTTT. This encodes CASSLGSGLAGGTDTQYF. The chain couples TRBV7-2 to TRBJ2-3; 10 bases fit TRBD2. The CDR3 is 18 residues long. With V trimmed by 3 bases and J by 1 base, 10 bases remained unmatched. CDR1 and CDR2 from the germline V gene are SGHTA and FQGNSA.